These 32 T cell receptor beta chains were sequenced from one sample in a study of technical replicates of blood from a few donors. Sequencing was performed with immunoSEQ multiplex PCR; in TCRdb, only in-frame clones are kept and a portion is missing. The sample yields roughly 72,000 clones, about 94% seen once. Sequencing used T cells isolated from PBMCs. Source of these receptors: a human donor in good health.

The chain couples TRBV13 to TRBJ2-3, with 11 bases fitting TRBD1. This CDR3 comprises 15 residues. V gave up 5 bases and J gave up 6 bases; unmatched junction bases: 7. Germline V gene lookup returns CDR1 PRHDT and CDR2 FYEKMQ (reference sequence). This CDR3 is CASSPPGTGGDTQYF. CDR3 sequence (DNA): TGTGCCAGCAGCCCCCCGGGGACAGGGGGTGATACGCAGTATTTT.

This clone was observed a single time. This sequence joins TRBV4-3 and TRBJ1-3; TRBD1 is a possible D gene (5 bases). With 1 base removed from V and 0 bases from J, the gap between germline ends came to 7 bases. The CDR3 runs 15 residues. Germline V lookup: CDR1 LGHNA, CDR2 YSLEER. The CDR3 reads CASSQGQLSGNTIYF. In DNA form, the CDR3 reads TGCGCCAGCAGCCAAGGACAGCTCTCTGGAAACACCATATATTTT.

The chain recombines TRBV4-3 with TRBJ2-1, with 10 bases matching TRBD2. The CDR3 runs 16 residues. V trimming: 4 bases; J trimming: 5 bases; junction bases outside the gene matches: 8. The germline V gene encodes CDR1 LGHNA and CDR2 YSLEER. CDR3 coding DNA: TGCGCCAGCAGCCTAAGACTAGCGGGCGGGGACAATGAGCAGTTCTTC. Translating it yields CASSLRLAGGDNEQFF.

V gene TRBV29-1 combines with J gene TRBJ1-1; D uncertain. CDR1 is SQVTM and CDR2 is ANQGSEA in the germline V gene. The V and J ends lost 7 bases and 7 bases respectively, with 19 bases between them. There are 13 residues in the CDR3. The CDR3 DNA reads as TGCAGCGCCAACCAGGTCCGGCAGTTTGAAGCTTTCTTT. Its translation: CSANQVRQFEAFF.

The chain links TRBV4-3 to TRBJ2-6, with no clear D. Deletions cut 0 bases from V and 0 bases from J, with 6 bases between. The CDR3 is 16 amino acids. Germline values: CDR1 LGHNA, CDR2 YSLEER. The CDR3 reads CASSQDAVSGANVLTF. The CDR3 nucleotides are TGCGCCAGCAGCCAAGATGCAGTCTCTGGGGCCAACGTCCTGACTTTC.

The V gene is TRBV6-5, the J gene TRBJ2-1, with a possible D match to TRBD2 (5 bases). The CDR3 has 14 amino acids. Germline V gene data show CDR1 as MNHEY and CDR2 as SVGAGI. V was clipped by 2 bases and J by 6 bases, with 11 bases between them. The CDR3 coding sequence is TGTGCCAGCAGTTACGTAGGAGGTATCAATGAGCAGTTCTTC. Translated, it gives CASSYVGGINEQFF.

The chain uses TRBV6-5 and TRBJ2-3, with TRBD1 identical over 7 bases. Germline-derived CDR1 and CDR2 are MNHEY and SVGAGI. J gave up 6 bases and V 4 bases, and 7 bases lay outside the gene matches. The CDR3 loop spans 14 amino acids. This chain's CDR3 is CASSFQGGPDTQYF. DNA of the CDR3: TGTGCCAGCAGTTTTCAAGGGGGCCCGGATACGCAGTATTTT.

The V and J genes are TRBV19 and TRBJ1-5; perhaps TRBD1 as D (6 bases). The CDR3 totals 15 residues. Trimming pared 10 bases from V and 5 bases from J, leaving 21 bases between. Germline assignment: CDR1 LNHDA and CDR2 SQIVND (reference sequence). This CDR3 reads CATQPTGYSHQPQHF. CDR3 nucleotides: TGTGCCACCCAACCAACAGGGTATTCGCATCAGCCCCAGCATTTT.

The V call is TRBV9, the J call TRBJ2-2; D is unclear. Trimming took off 4 bases at V and 5 bases at J, with 12 bases between the two ends. The CDR3 spans 14 residues. Germline V CDR1 and CDR2: SGDLS, YYNGEE. CDR3 sequence reads: CASSLPSSTGELFF. In DNA form, the CDR3 reads TGTGCCAGCAGCTTACCCTCTAGTACCGGGGAGCTGTTTTTT.

The gene calls are TRBV4-1 and TRBJ2-5; D uncertain. This CDR3 spans 14 amino acids. The germline CDR1 and CDR2 sequences are MGHRA and YSYEKL. With 1 base removed from V and 1 base from J, the gap between germline ends came to 7 bases. The CDR3 DNA is TGCGCCAGCAGCCAAGGGGCCAGCCAAGAGACCCAGTACTTC. Its protein is CASSQGASQETQYF.

The CDR3 protein is CASRRGLGANVLTF. DNA of the CDR3: TGTGCCAGCCGCAGGGGGCTAGGGGCCAACGTCCTGACTTTC. V gene TRBV27 combines with J gene TRBJ2-6; 8 positions agree with TRBD1. The germline gives CDR1 MNHEY, CDR2 SMNVEV (reference sequence). The CDR3 length is 14 residues. V dropped 8 bases and J dropped 4; count of bases not matched to a gene: 4.

This chain links TRBV11-3 with TRBJ2-5; a weak D match, TRBD2 (6 bases). The length of the CDR3 is 14 residues. V lost 3 bases, J lost 7 bases, and 15 bases lay in between. CDR1 SGHNT and CDR2 YENEEA come from the germline V gene. CDR3 loop: CASSFTEVGGTQYF. In DNA form, the CDR3 reads TGTGCCAGCAGCTTTACCGAGGTGGGGGGGACCCAGTACTTC. Full variable domain (rest looked up from reference TRBV11-3 and TRBJ2-5): EAGVVQSPRYKIIEKKQPVAFWCNPISGHNTLYWYLQNLGQGPELLIRYENEEAVDDSQLPKDRFSAERLKGVDSTLKIQPAELGDSAVYLCASSFTEVGGTQYFGPGTRLLVL.

The chain couples TRBV6-4 to TRBJ2-7, with 8 bases lining up with TRBD2. The germline gives CDR1 MRHNA, CDR2 SNTAGT. This CDR3 comprises 15 residues. The J segment lost 5 bases and the V segment lost 2 bases, leaving 8 bases of the junction unmatched. The CDR3 bases are TGTGCCAGCAGTGACCGTCGAGCGGGAGACCACGAGCAGTACTTC. Its protein is CASSDRRAGDHEQYF.

In DNA form, the CDR3 reads TGCGCCAGCAGTCAAAGGACAGGGGTTGTCTACGAGCAGTACTTC. This sequence encodes CASSQRTGVVYEQYF. V is TRBV23-1 and J is TRBJ2-7, with 9 bases that match TRBD1. TRBV23-1 is sorted into the ORF group, with uncertain function. V shed 2 bases, J shed 3 bases, and the junction held 5 bases outside the gene matches. The CDR3 is 15 amino acids.

This clone was seen a single time. The V call is TRBV11-2, the J call TRBJ1-3; D is ambiguous. The CDR3 is made up of 14 amino acids. Trimming removed 1 base at V and 2 bases at J, with 6 bases between. Germline V gene lookup returns CDR1 SGHAT and CDR2 FQNNGV. The CDR3, as DNA: TGTGCCAGCAGCTTAGTGGCAGCTGGAAACACCATATATTTT. Encoded protein: CASSLVAAGNTIYF.

CDR3 protein: CASSRTGNIVQPQHF. The CDR3 region has the DNA TGTGCCAGCTCTCGGACAGGGAATATCGTCCAGCCCCAGCATTTT. The chain links TRBV18 to TRBJ1-5; 8 nucleotides agree with TRBD1. The CDR3 loop spans 15 amino acids. Germline lookup yields CDR1 KGHSH and CDR2 LQKENI. After removal of 6 bases from V and 7 bases from J, the junction contained 11 bases not matched to a gene.

In DNA, the CDR3 is TGTGCCAGCACCGGGGGTCAGGGGGCTGGCTATGGCTACACCTTC. Its protein is CASTGGQGAGYGYTF. The chain uses TRBV6-1 and TRBJ1-2; 8 positions agree with TRBD1. The germline gives CDR1 MNHNS, CDR2 SASEGT. The CDR3 runs 15 residues. The junction had 11 bases not matched to a gene; V was cut back by 7 bases and J by 4 bases.

The V call is TRBV6-5, the J call TRBJ2-1; D perhaps matches TRBD1 (6 bases). The CDR3 runs to 15 residues. Germline lookup yields CDR1 MNHEY and CDR2 SVGAGI. V lost 2 bases and J lost 0, with 8 bases in between. For the CDR3, the DNA is TGTGCCAGCAGTTACCGACAGGTCTCCTACAATGAGCAGTTCTTC. This sequence encodes CASSYRQVSYNEQFF.

This sequence joins TRBV30 and TRBJ1-5; TRBD1 is a possible D gene (5 bases). The germline CDR1 and CDR2 sequences are GTSNPN and SVGIG (reference sequence). The CDR3 extends over 11 amino acids. V was clipped by 0 bases and J by 9 bases, with 6 bases between them. CDR3 region: CAWSVGGPQHF. In DNA form, the CDR3 reads TGTGCCTGGAGTGTCGGGGGGCCCCAGCATTTT.

The rearrangement uses TRBV6-1 and TRBJ1-2; the match to TRBD1 covers 7 bases. The CDR3 is made up of 14 amino acids. Germline CDR1 reads MNHNS; CDR2 reads SASEGT. With V trimmed by 5 bases and J by 6 bases, 9 bases remained unmatched. CDR3 loop: CASSRTGDADGYTF. DNA of the CDR3: TGTGCCAGCAGTCGTACAGGGGATGCCGATGGCTACACCTTC.

The chain couples TRBV10-3 to TRBJ2-7; the D is unclear. Trimming stripped 3 bases from V and 3 bases from J, with 6 bases between. The CDR3 has 12 residues. CDR1 ENHRY and CDR2 SYGVKD come from the germline V gene. CDR3 DNA sequence: TGTGCCATCAGTGAAATAGTCTACGAGCAGTACTTC. Translating it yields CAISEIVYEQYF.

The chain has TRBV6-5 and TRBJ2-7; D is undetermined. The length of the CDR3 is 11 residues. Trimming stripped 6 bases from V and 3 bases from J, with 6 bases between. Germline CDR1 is MNHEY and CDR2 is SVGAGI. This CDR3 is CASSKNYEQYF. The CDR3 nucleotides are TGTGCCAGCAGCAAAAACTACGAGCAGTACTTC.

The rearrangement joins TRBV2 to TRBJ2-3; D possibly corresponds to TRBD1 (6 bases). The CDR3 has 13 residues. The germline CDR1 and CDR2 sequences are SNHLY and FYNNEI. Deletions cut 6 bases from V and 4 bases from J, with 11 bases between. CDR3 protein: CASRDRPADTQYF. In DNA form, the CDR3 reads TGTGCCAGCAGAGACAGGCCCGCAGATACGCAGTATTTT. Variable domain in full (rest from reference TRBV2 and TRBJ2-3): EPEVTQTPSHQVTQMGQEVILRCVPISNHLYFYWYRQILGQKVEFLVSFYNNEISEKSEIFDDQFSVERPDGSNFTLKIRSTKLEDSAMYFCASRDRPADTQYFGPGTRLTVL.

The chain carries TRBV7-2 and TRBJ2-7; 8 bases match TRBD1. The CDR3 is made up of 13 amino acids. Germline V lookup: CDR1 SGHTA, CDR2 FQGNSA. Trimming took 5 bases from V and 12 from J; bases not matched to a gene: 12. CDR3 amino acids: CASSPRTGILGYF. The DNA of the CDR3 is TGTGCCAGCAGCCCGAGGACAGGGATCCTTGGGTACTTC.

The chain employs TRBV2 and TRBJ2-7; 8 bases align to TRBD1. From germline, CDR1 is SNHLY and CDR2 FYNNEI. The CDR3 sequence is 14 residues long. V shed 7 bases, J shed 3 bases, and the junction held 8 bases outside the gene matches. Here the CDR3 reads CASTPPGQGYEQYF. CDR3 bases: TGTGCCAGCACGCCCCCCGGACAGGGCTACGAGCAGTACTTC.

The table lists this clone with a count of one. This chain joins TRBV28 and TRBJ2-7, with D perhaps TRBD2 (6 bases). From germline, CDR1 is MDHEN and CDR2 SYDVKM. This CDR3 has 16 amino acids. V was shortened by 5 bases and J by 3 bases, with 20 bases between the two germline ends. CDR3 sequence reads: CASSPPRGEKDYEQYF. The CDR3 nucleotides read TGTGCCAGCAGTCCCCCCCGCGGGGAAAAGGACTACGAGCAGTACTTC.

CDR3 sequence: CASSPRQGAEEQYF. The CDR3 nucleotides read TGTGCCAGCAGCCCAAGACAGGGGGCTGAAGAGCAGTACTTC. The J gene is TRBJ2-7, the V gene TRBV5-4, with 10 nucleotides matching TRBD1. This CDR3 region has 14 residues. Germline-derived CDR1 and CDR2 are SGHNT and YYREEE (reference sequence). V lost 4 bases, J lost 7 bases, and 8 bases stayed unmatched.

The rearrangement joins TRBV19 to TRBJ2-3; 13 nucleotides match TRBD2. The CDR3 has 15 amino acids. Looked up from germline, CDR1 is LNHDA and CDR2 is SQIVND (reference sequence). Trimming cost V 10 bases and J 7 bases; bases outside gene matches: 11. The CDR3 here is CATLNRGTSGNTQYF. Written as DNA, the CDR3 is TGTGCCACTCTCAATCGTGGGACTAGCGGGAATACGCAGTATTTT.

The chain carries TRBV4-3 and TRBJ1-1; D is undetermined. V was clipped by 1 base and J by 5 bases, with 11 bases between them. This CDR3 is 14 amino acids long. Germline V gene lookup returns CDR1 LGHNA and CDR2 YSLEER. The CDR3 protein is CASSQVEGGTEAFF. The CDR3 DNA is TGCGCCAGCAGCCAAGTGGAGGGAGGAACTGAAGCTTTCTTT.

The chain is built from TRBV7-2 and TRBJ2-3; 9 nucleotides match TRBD2. This CDR3 is built from 14 residues. CDR1 is SGHTA and CDR2 is FQGNSA in the germline V gene. J gave up 7 bases and V 5 bases, and 7 bases lay outside the gene matches. CDR3 nucleotides: TGTGCCAGCAGCCTGGGACTAGCTGGGAATACGCAGTATTTT. This sequence encodes CASSLGLAGNTQYF.

V usage is TRBV7-2 and J usage is TRBJ2-7; D unclear. V gave up 1 base and J gave up 7 bases, with 5 bases separating them. The CDR3 runs to 11 residues. The germline CDR1 and CDR2 sequences are SGHTA and FQGNSA. The CDR3 DNA is TGTGCCAGCAGCTTAGTGGAGGAGCAGTACTTC. Amino acids: CASSLVEEQYF.

The rearrangement joins TRBV7-9 to TRBJ2-7; tentative D call: TRBD1 (6 bases). The CDR3 is made up of 14 amino acids. Germline V CDR1 and CDR2: SEHNR, FQNEAQ (reference sequence). The V end lost 5 bases, the J end lost 3 bases, and 14 bases lay between the germline ends. CDR3: CASSRLTGGYEQYF. In DNA, the CDR3 is TGTGCCAGCAGCCGATTGACAGGTGGCTACGAGCAGTACTTC.